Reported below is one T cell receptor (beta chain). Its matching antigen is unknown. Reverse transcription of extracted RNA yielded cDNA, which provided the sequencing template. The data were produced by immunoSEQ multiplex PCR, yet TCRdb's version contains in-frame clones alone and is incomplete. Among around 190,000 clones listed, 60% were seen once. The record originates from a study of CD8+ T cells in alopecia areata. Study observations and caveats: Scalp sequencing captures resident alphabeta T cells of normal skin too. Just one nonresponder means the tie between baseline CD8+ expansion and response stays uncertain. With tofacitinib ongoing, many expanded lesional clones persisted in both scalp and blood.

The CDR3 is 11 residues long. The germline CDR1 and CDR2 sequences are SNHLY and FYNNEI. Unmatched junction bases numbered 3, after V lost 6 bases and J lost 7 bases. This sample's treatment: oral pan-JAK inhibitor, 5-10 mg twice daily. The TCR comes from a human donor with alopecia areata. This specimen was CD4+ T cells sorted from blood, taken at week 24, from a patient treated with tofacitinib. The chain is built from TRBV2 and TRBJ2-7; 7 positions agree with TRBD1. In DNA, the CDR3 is TGTGCCAGCAGGGAACAGGGGGAGCAGTACTTC. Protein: CASREQGEQYF.